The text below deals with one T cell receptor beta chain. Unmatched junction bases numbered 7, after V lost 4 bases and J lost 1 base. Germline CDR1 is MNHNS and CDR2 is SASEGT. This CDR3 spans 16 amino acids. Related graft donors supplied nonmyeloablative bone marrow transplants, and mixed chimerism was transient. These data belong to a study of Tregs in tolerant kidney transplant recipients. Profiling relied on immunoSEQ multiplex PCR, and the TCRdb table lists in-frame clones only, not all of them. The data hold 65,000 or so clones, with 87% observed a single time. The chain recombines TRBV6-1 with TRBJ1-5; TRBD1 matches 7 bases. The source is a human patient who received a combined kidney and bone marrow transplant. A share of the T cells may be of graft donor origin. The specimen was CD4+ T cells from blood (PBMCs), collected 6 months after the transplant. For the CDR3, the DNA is TGTGCCAGCAGTGGTCGACAGGGTACGAGCAATCAGCCCCAGCATTTT. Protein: CASSGRQGTSNQPQHF.